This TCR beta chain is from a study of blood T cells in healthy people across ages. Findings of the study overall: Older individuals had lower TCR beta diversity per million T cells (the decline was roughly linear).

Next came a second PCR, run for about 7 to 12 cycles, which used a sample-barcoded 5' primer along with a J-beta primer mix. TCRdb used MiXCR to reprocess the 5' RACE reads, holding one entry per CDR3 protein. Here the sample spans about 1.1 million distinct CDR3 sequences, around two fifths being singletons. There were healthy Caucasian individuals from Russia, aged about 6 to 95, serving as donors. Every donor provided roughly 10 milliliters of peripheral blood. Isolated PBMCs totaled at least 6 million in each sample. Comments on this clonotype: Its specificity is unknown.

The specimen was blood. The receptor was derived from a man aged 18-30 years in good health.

The CDR3 protein is CASGLDRDTGELFF. CDR3 nucleotide sequence: TGTGCCAGCGGCCTTGACAGGGACACCGGGGAGCTGTTTTTT. The chain uses TRBV12-3 or TRBV12-4 and TRBJ2-2; 7 bases agree with TRBD1. This CDR3 region has 14 residues. J gave up 3 bases and V 8 bases, and 6 bases lay outside the gene matches.